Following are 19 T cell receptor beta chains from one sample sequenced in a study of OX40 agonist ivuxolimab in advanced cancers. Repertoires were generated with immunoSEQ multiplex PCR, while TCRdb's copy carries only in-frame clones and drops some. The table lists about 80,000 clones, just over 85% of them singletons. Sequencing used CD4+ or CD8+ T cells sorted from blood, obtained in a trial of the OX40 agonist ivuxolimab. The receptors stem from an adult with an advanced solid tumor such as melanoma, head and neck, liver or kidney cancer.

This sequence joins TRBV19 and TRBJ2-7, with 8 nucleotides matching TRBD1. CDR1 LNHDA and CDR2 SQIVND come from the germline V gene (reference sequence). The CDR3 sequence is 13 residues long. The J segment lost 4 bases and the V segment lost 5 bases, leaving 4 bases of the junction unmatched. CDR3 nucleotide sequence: TGTGCCAGTAGTCGACAGGGGAGGTACGAGCAGTACTTC. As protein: CASSRQGRYEQYF.

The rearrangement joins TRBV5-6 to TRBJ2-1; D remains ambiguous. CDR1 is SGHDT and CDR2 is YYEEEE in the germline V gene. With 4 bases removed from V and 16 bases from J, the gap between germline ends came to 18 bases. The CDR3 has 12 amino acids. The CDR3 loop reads CASSLGDPPHFF. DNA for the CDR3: TGTGCCAGCAGCCTAGGAGATCCCCCCCATTTCTTC.

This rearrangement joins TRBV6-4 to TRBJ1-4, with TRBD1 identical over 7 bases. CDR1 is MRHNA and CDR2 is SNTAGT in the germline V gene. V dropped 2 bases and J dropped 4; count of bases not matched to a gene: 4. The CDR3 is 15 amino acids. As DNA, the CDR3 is TGTGCCAGCAGTGACGGGACAGCCCATAATGAAAAACTGTTTTTT. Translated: CASSDGTAHNEKLFF.

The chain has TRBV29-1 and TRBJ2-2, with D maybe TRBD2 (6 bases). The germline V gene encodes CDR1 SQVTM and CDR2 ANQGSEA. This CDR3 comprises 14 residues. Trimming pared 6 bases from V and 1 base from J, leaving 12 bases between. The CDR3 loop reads CSVLVGGNTGELFF. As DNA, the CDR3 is TGCAGCGTCCTCGTGGGGGGGAACACCGGGGAGCTGTTTTTT.

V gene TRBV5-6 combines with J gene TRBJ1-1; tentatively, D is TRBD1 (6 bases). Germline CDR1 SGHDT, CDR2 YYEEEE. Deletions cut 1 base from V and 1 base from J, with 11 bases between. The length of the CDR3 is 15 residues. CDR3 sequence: CASSLPRTANTEAFF. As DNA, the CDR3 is TGTGCCAGCAGCTTGCCCCGGACAGCGAACACTGAAGCTTTCTTT.

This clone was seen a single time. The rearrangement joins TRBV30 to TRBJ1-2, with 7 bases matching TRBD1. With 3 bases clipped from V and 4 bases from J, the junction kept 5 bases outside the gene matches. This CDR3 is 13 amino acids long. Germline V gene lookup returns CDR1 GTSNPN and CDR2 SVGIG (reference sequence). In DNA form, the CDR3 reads TGTGCCTGGAGCAGGGGGGAGGGCTATGGCTACACCTTC. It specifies CAWSRGEGYGYTF. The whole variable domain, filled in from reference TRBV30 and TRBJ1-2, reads SQTIHQWPATLVQPVGSPLSLECTVEGTSNPNLYWYRQAAGRGLQLLFYSVGIGQISSEVPQNLSASRPQDRQFILSSKKLLLSDSGFYLCAWSRGEGYGYTFGSGTRLTVV.

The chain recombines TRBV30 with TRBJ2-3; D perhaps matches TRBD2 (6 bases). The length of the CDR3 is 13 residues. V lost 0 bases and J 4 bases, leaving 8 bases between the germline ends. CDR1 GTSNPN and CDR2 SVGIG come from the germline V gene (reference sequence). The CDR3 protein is CAWSVRRADTQYF. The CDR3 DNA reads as TGTGCCTGGAGTGTACGGAGGGCAGATACGCAGTATTTT.

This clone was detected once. The CDR3 spells CASSLTRQGEDGYTF. CDR3 nucleotides: TGTGCCAGCAGCCTCACCAGACAGGGGGAGGATGGCTACACCTTC. The V gene is TRBV6-5, the J gene TRBJ1-2; 9 positions match TRBD1. Germline CDR1 is MNHEY and CDR2 is SVGAGI. The CDR3 length is 15 residues. J gave up 6 bases and V 6 bases, and 11 bases lay outside the gene matches.

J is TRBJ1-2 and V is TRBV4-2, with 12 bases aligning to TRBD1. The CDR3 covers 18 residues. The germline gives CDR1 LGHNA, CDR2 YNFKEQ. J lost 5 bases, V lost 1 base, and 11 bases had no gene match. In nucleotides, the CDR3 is TGTGCCAGCAGCCAAGGATTCGGCAGGGGACAGGGGGCGTATGGCTACACCTTC. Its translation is CASSQGFGRGQGAYGYTF.

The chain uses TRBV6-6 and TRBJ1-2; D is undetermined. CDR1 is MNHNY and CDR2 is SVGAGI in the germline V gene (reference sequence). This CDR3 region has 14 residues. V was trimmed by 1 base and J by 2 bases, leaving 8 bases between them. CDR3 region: CASSYYGQNYGYTF. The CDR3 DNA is TGTGCCAGCAGTTACTATGGGCAAAACTATGGCTACACCTTC.

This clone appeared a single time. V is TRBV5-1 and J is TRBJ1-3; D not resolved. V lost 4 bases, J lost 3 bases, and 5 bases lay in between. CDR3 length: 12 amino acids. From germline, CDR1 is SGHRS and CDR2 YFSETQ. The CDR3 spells CASSDNGNTIYF. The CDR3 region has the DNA TGCGCCAGCAGCGACAATGGAAACACCATATATTTT. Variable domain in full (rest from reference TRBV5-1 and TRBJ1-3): KAGVTQTPRYLIKTRGQQVTLSCSPISGHRSVSWYQQTPGQGLQFLFEYFSETQRNKGNFPGRFSGRQFSNSRSEMNVSTLELGDSALYLCASSDNGNTIYFGEGSWLTVV.

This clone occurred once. The CDR3 DNA follows: TGTGCCAGCAGCCAATCGCAGGGCAACGAGCAGTACTTC. Translation: CASSQSQGNEQYF. This rearrangement joins TRBV7-9 to TRBJ2-7, with D possibly matching TRBD1 (5 bases). The CDR3 totals 13 residues. V was shortened by 5 bases and J by 5 bases, with 13 bases between the two germline ends. The germline V gene has CDR1 SEHNR and CDR2 FQNEAQ (reference sequence).

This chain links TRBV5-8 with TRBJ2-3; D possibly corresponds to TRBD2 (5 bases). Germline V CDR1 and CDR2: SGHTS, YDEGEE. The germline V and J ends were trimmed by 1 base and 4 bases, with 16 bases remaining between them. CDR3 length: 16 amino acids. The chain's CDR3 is CASSLPTSGTPDTQYF. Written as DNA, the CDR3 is TGTGCCAGCAGCTTGCCAACGTCGGGAACACCAGATACGCAGTATTTT.

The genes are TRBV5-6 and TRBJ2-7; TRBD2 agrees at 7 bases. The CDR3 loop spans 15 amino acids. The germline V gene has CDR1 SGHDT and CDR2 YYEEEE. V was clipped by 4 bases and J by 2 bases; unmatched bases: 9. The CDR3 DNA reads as TGTGCCAGCAGCCCCCGGGGTAGCGGGCCCTACGAGCAGTACTTC. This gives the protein CASSPRGSGPYEQYF.

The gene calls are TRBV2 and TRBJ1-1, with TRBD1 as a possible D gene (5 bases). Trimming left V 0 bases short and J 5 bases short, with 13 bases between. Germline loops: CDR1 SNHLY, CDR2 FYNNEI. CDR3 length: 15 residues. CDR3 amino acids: CASSEAPGSGTEAFF. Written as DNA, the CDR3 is TGTGCCAGCAGTGAAGCGCCAGGGTCGGGGACTGAAGCTTTCTTT. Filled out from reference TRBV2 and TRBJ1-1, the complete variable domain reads EPEVTQTPSHQVTQMGQEVILRCVPISNHLYFYWYRQILGQKVEFLVSFYNNEISEKSEIFDDQFSVERPDGSNFTLKIRSTKLEDSAMYFCASSEAPGSGTEAFFGQGTRLTVV.

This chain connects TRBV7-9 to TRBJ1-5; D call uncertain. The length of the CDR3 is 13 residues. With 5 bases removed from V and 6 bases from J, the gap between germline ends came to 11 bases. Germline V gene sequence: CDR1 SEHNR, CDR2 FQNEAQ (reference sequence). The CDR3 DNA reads TGTGCCAGCAGCCAGTCAACAGTTCAGCCCCAGCATTTT. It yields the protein CASSQSTVQPQHF.

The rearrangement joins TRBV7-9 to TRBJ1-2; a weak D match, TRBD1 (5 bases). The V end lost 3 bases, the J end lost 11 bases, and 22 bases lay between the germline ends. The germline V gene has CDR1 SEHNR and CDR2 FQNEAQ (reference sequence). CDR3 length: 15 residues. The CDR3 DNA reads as TGTGCCAGCAGCTTCGCGACCCGGGACGGCTCCGGGTACACCTTC. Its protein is CASSFATRDGSGYTF.

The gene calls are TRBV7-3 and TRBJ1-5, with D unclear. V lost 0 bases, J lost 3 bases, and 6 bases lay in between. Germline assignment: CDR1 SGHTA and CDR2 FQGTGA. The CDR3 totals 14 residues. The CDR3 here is CASSLTGSNQPQHF. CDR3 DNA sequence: TGTGCCAGCAGCTTAACCGGGTCCAATCAGCCCCAGCATTTT.

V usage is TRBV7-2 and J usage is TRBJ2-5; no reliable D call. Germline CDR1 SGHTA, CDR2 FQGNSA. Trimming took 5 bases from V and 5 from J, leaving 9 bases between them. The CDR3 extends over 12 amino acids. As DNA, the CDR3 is TGTGCCAGCAGCCACCGAACCGAGACCCAGTACTTC. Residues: CASSHRTETQYF.